These T cell receptor beta chains were read from a single sample in a study of blood T cell repertoires in COVID-19. Sequencing used immunoSEQ multiplex PCR; TCRdb keeps in-frame clones, though not all of them. The data hold 60,000 to 85,000 clones, with 80% observed a single time. The sample comprised peripheral blood. The receptors originated from a man aged 65 to 85 who had recovered from COVID-19. Both conserved end residues are part of each CDR3.

len,v_gene,j_gene,CDR3aa
14,TRBV10-2,TRBJ1-5,CASSESGEGQPQHF
16,TRBV2,TRBJ2-5,CASRNPQGTGSETQYF
15,TRBV12-2,TRBJ1-2,CASRFPLSYPRGYTF
15,TRBV11-2,TRBJ2-3,CASSRAGGQADTQYF
15,TRBV7-2,TRBJ2-5,CASSLDQGQQETQYF
12,TRBV19,TRBJ2-1,CASSLGPFQQFF
17,TRBV7-6,TRBJ2-2,CASSPPSGGRVTGELFF
15,TRBV4-2,TRBJ2-4,CASSQDTGGVNIQYF
11,TRBV6-5,TRBJ2-3,CASRQTDTQYF
17,TRBV23-1,TRBJ2-1,CASSLRAGGKGGNEQFF
14,TRBV19,TRBJ2-7,CASSPLGTSYEQYF
14,TRBV19,TRBJ2-7,CASSRDWESYEQYF
14,TRBV6-5,TRBJ2-3,CASRPTGYTDTQYF
13,TRBV29-1,TRBJ1-4,CSVARTENEKLFF
16,TRBV7-9,TRBJ1-3,CASSAQVFLPTNTIYF
15,TRBV19,TRBJ1-2,CASSIGTVENYGYTF
15,TRBV6-5,TRBJ1-1,CASSYSGGLNTEAFF
15,TRBV5-1,TRBJ2-5,CASSHGTELQETQYF
12,TRBV29-1,TRBJ2-7,CSGARDTHEQYF
16,TRBV9,TRBJ2-6,CASSPRQGSGANVLTF
16,TRBV11-2,TRBJ2-1,CASSFQRPFPYNEQFF
14,TRBV11-2,TRBJ2-7,CASSLDQATYEQYF
13,TRBV3-1/TRBV3-2,TRBJ2-7,CASSRQGVYEQYF
10,TRBV29-1,TRBJ1-2,CSVGNRGQDF
14,TRBV5-1,TRBJ2-3,CASSSGLGTDTQYF
17,TRBV7-9,TRBJ2-3,CASSLAVGAGYTDTQYF
14,TRBV28,TRBJ1-4,CASRRGGSNEKLFF
13,TRBV5-4,TRBJ2-5,CASSFSGEETQYF
14,TRBV7-6,TRBJ2-1,CASSLADSANEQFF
13,TRBV12-3/TRBV12-4,TRBJ2-7,CASSFQVRGEQYF
15,TRBV7-9,TRBJ1-5,CATTGPGMGNQPQHF
12,TRBV5-5,TRBJ2-1,CASSSRGGEQFF
14,TRBV6-5,TRBJ2-3,CASSYSQGSDTQYF
14,TRBV7-2,TRBJ2-1,CASRWTSGSNEQFF
15,TRBV6-5,TRBJ1-3,CASSRRGVSGNTIYF
12,TRBV11-2,TRBJ1-3,CASGQVGNTIYF
19,TRBV5-1,TRBJ2-3,CASSLARAGAGFSTDTQYF
14,TRBV19,TRBJ2-2,CASRQGLNTGELFF
17,TRBV4-2,TRBJ2-1,CASSQGGAAGDPEAAFF
16,TRBV6-5,TRBJ2-1,CASSSGTSVPGNEQFF
16,TRBV10-3,TRBJ2-3,CAISEFLAGEADTQYF
15,TRBV6-4,TRBJ2-1,CASSDSSGRRGEQFF
12,TRBV6-5,TRBJ2-7,CASSQSGSEQYF
13,TRBV12-3/TRBV12-4,TRBJ1-6,CASRTGGDSPLHF
15,TRBV6-2/TRBV6-3,TRBJ1-5,CASSSRGGSHQPQHF
18,TRBV27,TRBJ2-7,CASSLISPPGGSSYEQYF
16,TRBV27,TRBJ2-3,CASSPWGLAGGDTQYF